This TCR beta chain was profiled in a study of blood T cell repertoires in COVID-19 (dated by TCRdb to 2019 to 2021). Turning to the overall study: Samples covering the acute and convalescent phases of COVID-19 were provided by collaborators in the United States, Italy and Spain. The material from the prospective study consisted of cDNA or gDNA derived from T cells, B-cell-depleted T cells, or PBMCs. Deeply sampled blood TCRbeta repertoires from subjects exposed to, actively infected with, or recovered from COVID-19 were included in the dataset. The repertoires were made available in a free public database intended to serve as a resource for research on the immune response to SARS-CoV-2. The samples were drawn from two sources: the first 160 participants of the ongoing ImmuneRACE study, and approximately 1,300 subjects contributed by 6 global collaborators. The sample metadata nearly always contained a de-identified subject ID, COVID-19 status, age in years and sex. Where available, HLA class I and class II types were obtained from metadata supplied by the sample provider rather than from assay-based typing. What the work shows at the level of the full study, not this receptor alone: The quantity of clinical and demographic metadata differed by source and by participant and was supplied without curation.

CDR1 and CDR2, looked up from the germline V gene (reference sequence), are SGHKS and YYEKEE. The CDR3, cysteine through phenylalanine, is 14 amino acids long. Only the CDR3 part of the read is kept: 42 bases, read in frame from the first base. V has 4 bases trimmed and J has 5 bases trimmed; junction bases matching no gene number 5. To note about this clone: This clone's antigen is unknown. No base quality values were provided; no much bigger clone lies one nucleotide off.

TCRbeta CDR3 regions were amplified from genomic DNA using the immunoSEQ Assay, a bias-controlled multiplex PCR. On the authors' methods: The number of nucleated cells in each sample was estimated from the amplification of reference gene primers within the assay. To quantify the absolute abundance of each unique TCRbeta CDR3 rearrangement, sequence reads were collapsed and filtered. For each sample, productive Simpson clonality was calculated as the square root of Simpson's diversity index over productive rearrangements. TCRdb re-hosts the immuneACCESS table, in-frame sequences only. Its copies lack some clones; in the studies checked, an unresolved V gene accounts for under half of them, and the cause for the rest is not known. The DNA was the basis for D and trimming; V, J and clone size are from that table. Recorded for this sample are 180,000 or so clones; roughly 89% of them occurred a single time. The ten biggest clones cover around 3.5% of the sample.

Collaborating institutions collected whole blood in K2EDTA tubes following their own protocols. For TCRbeta analysis, collaborators shipped samples in one of three forms: frozen whole blood, isolated PBMCs, or DNA extracted from either of those sample types. The sequence links TRBV5-5 to TRBJ2-3, with TRBD1 matching 9 junction bases. This TCR derives from a young man with active or convalescent COVID-19. The sample comprised peripheral blood. The CDR3 reads as follows: CASSPTGGEDTQYF. DNA sequence: TGTGCCAGCAGCCCTACAGGGGGCGAAGATACGCAGTATTTT.